This TCR beta chain was identified during a study of blood T cell repertoires in COVID-19. Looking at the study overall: Sites across the United States, Italy and Spain contributed samples from acute and convalescent COVID-19. T cells, B-cell-depleted T cells, or PBMCs provided the cDNA or gDNA that served as material.

Germline CDR1 and CDR2: MGHDK and SYGVNS. This CDR3 has 14 residues. Unmatched junction bases numbered 1, after V lost 4 bases and J lost 0 bases. In the study's own analysis: Estimation of nucleated cell counts was performed using reference gene primer amplification. Using immunoSEQ multiplex PCR, the repertoire was profiled, and TCRdb retains in-frame clones only, with some absent. V and J calls and clone size come straight from that table; D and trimming were deduced from the DNA. The repertoire holds 150,000 or so clones, with roughly nine tenths as singletons. The chain uses TRBV25-1 and TRBJ2-7; 9 bases line up with TRBD2. The TCR sequence derives from a man aged 50 to 60 with acute or convalescent COVID-19. The sample was peripheral blood. The CDR3 here is CASSGSGSSYEQYF. In DNA, the CDR3 is TGTGCCAGCAGTGGTAGCGGGAGCTCCTACGAGCAGTACTTC.